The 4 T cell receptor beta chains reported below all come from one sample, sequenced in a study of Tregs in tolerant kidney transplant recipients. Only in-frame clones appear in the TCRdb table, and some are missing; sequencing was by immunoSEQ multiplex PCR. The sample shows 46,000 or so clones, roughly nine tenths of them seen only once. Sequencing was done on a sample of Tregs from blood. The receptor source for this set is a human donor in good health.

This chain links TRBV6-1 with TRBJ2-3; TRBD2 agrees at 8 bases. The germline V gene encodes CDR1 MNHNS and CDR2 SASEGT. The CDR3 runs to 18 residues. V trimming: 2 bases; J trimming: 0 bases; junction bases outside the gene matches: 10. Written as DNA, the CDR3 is TGTGCCAGCAGTGAAAGGTCAGAGGGACTAGTGAGCACAGATACGCAGTATTTT. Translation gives CASSERSEGLVSTDTQYF.

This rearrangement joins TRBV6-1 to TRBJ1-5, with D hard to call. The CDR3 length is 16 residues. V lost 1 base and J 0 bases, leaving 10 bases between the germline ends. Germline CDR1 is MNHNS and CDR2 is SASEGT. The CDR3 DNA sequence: TGTGCCAGCAGTGAAGGTACTTACTATAGCAATCAGCCCCAGCATTTT. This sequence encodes CASSEGTYYSNQPQHF.

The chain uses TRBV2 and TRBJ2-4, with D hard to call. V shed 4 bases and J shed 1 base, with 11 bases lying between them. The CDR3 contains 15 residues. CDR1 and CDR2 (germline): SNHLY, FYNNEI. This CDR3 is CASSAGIAAKNIQYF. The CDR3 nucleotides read TGTGCCAGCAGTGCTGGGATTGCGGCCAAAAACATTCAGTACTTC.

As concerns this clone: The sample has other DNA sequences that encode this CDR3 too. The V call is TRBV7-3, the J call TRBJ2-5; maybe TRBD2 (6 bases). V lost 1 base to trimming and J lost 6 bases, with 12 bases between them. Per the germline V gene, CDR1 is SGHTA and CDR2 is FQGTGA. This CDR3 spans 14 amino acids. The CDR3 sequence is CASSLSGGLQTQYF. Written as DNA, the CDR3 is TGTGCCAGCAGCTTAAGTGGGGGGTTACAGACCCAGTACTTC.